This T cell receptor (beta chain) is drawn from a study of T cell responses to AZD1222 COVID-19 vaccine. Overall study results and limits: Dominant at 160-218 and 743-854, vaccine-associated CD4 TCRs also spanned spike. Clonal diversity was possibly underestimated; the donors were predominantly white British and more often female. Seropositive status at baseline applied to only five to seven AZD1222 recipients.

The table came from immunoSEQ multiplex PCR; TCRdb's copy has only in-frame clones and leaves some out. The table shows about 150,000 clones, with 80% to 95% occurring only once. This clone appeared a few times. As yet, its antigen is unknown. The CDR3 spans 14 residues. Trimming stripped 7 bases from V and 1 base from J, with 13 bases between. Germline V gives CDR1 MNHEY, CDR2 SVGAGI. This specimen consisted of peripheral blood, obtained 28 days after the second AZD1222 dose. The J gene is TRBJ1-1, the V gene TRBV6-5; D is uncertain. This TCR was recovered from an adult who received the AZD1222 COVID-19 vaccine. The CDR3 region is CASMLKISNTEAFF. The CDR3 DNA reads TGTGCCAGCATGCTAAAAATATCGAACACTGAAGCTTTCTTT.